This entry lists 3 T cell receptor beta chains sequenced from one sample in a study of blood T cell repertoires in COVID-19. Assay used: immunoSEQ multiplex PCR; TCRdb lists only in-frame clones, some missing. Among about 130,000 clones listed, about 76% were seen once. The sample taken for sequencing was peripheral blood. These receptors originate from a woman in her 70s with COVID-19, enrolled during active disease.

In its sample, this clone was seen a few times. The chain joins TRBV7-2 to TRBJ1-2; 9 positions agree with TRBD1. The CDR3 loop spans 19 amino acids. With V trimmed by 0 bases and J by 0 bases, 11 bases remained unmatched. Germline CDR1 SGHTA, CDR2 FQGNSA. The CDR3 region is CASSLALWGQGPTNYGYTF. Written as DNA, the CDR3 is TGTGCCAGCAGCTTAGCGCTTTGGGGACAGGGCCCCACTAACTATGGCTACACCTTC.

This chain uses TRBV7-2 with TRBJ2-2; the D gene is possibly TRBD1 (5 bases). Deletions cut 6 bases from V and 1 base from J, with 12 bases between. This CDR3 has 15 residues. Germline CDR1 is SGHTA and CDR2 is FQGNSA. CDR3 loop: CASRSRVGNTGELFF. Written as DNA, the CDR3 is TGTGCCAGCAGATCCAGGGTTGGGAACACCGGGGAGCTGTTTTTT.

The V call is TRBV5-1, the J call TRBJ2-2; weak D call: TRBD2 (5 bases). This CDR3 is 16 amino acids long. V shed 4 bases and J shed 4 bases, with 17 bases lying between them. Germline V gene data show CDR1 as SGHRS and CDR2 as YFSETQ. CDR3 sequence reads: CASSPSLGSATGELFF. The CDR3 bases are TGCGCCAGCAGCCCATCCCTGGGGAGTGCCACCGGGGAGCTGTTTTTT.